This is a list of T cell receptor beta chains from one sample in a study of blood T cell repertoires in COVID-19. TCRdb's table, derived via immunoSEQ multiplex PCR, lists solely in-frame clones and lacks some. The sample includes under 250,000 clones, approximately 80% of them seen just once. Sequencing used peripheral blood. The receptors were gathered from a human donor in a cohort sampled during active COVID-19. Both conserved end residues are trimmed from each CDR3.

cdr3_aa | v_call
ASSVGWGDRVQY | TRBV9
ASSLGSGANYGYT | TRBV7-9
ASKETGQYGYT | TRBV19
ASTHSGVETDTQY | TRBV6-5
ASASGVDYEQY | TRBV12-3/TRBV12-4
ASSLPSGTARGDTQY | TRBV28
ASSQKQNRGGEQY | TRBV5-1
ASSGTGGVSAGELF | TRBV2
ASSLGRDLPYNEQF | TRBV5-1
ASTSGGSQNTGELF | TRBV19
SVVDRTNQPQH | TRBV29-1
ASSWGRRSNEKLF | TRBV5-8
ASSEVLAANTGELF | TRBV2
ASSWGGNPYEQY | TRBV5-8
ASSRRGRSEAF | TRBV13
ASSRSGGRTEAF | TRBV27
ASSFRRVRETQY | TRBV28
ASSPRDRGWEQY | TRBV5-5
AWNRISMDNEQF | TRBV30
ASSFLTGVSDTQY | TRBV5-6
ASSRSTGGSKNIQY | TRBV11-2
AISPSSYEQY | TRBV10-3